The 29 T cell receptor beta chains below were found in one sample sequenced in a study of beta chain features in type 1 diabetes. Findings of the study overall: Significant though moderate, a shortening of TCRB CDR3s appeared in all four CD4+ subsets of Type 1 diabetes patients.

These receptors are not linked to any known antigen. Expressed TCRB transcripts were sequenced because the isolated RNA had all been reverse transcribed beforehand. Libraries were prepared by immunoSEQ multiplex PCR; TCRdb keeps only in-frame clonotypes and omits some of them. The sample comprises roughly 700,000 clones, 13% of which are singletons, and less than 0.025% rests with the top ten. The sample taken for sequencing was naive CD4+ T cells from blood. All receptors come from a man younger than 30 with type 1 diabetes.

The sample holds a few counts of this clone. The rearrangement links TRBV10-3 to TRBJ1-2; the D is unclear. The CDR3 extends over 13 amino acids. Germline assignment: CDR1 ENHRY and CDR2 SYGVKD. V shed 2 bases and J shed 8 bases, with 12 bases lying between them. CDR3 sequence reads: CAISEGEVSGYTF. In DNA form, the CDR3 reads TGTGCCATCAGTGAGGGAGAGGTTAGCGGCTACACCTTC.

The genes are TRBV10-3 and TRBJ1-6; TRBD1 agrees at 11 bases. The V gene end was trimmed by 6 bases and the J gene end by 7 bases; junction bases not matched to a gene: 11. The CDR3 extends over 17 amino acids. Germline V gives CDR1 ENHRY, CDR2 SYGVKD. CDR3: CAIRGQGGNPVNSPLHF. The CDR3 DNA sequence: TGTGCCATCAGGGGACAGGGGGGAAACCCCGTAAATTCACCCCTCCACTTT.

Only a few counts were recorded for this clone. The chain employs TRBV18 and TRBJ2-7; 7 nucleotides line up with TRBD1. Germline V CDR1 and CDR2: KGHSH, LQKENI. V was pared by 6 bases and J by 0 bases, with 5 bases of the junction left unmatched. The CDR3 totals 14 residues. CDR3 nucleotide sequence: TGTGCCAGCTCGCCCGACAGGGCCTCCTACGAGCAGTACTTC. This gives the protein CASSPDRASYEQYF.

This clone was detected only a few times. The CDR3 DNA follows: TGCAGCGTTGAGGGCGCGGGGGGAAAACTGTTTTTT. It codes for CSVEGAGGKLFF. V and J are TRBV29-1 and TRBJ1-4; tentative D call: TRBD1 (5 bases). Trimming took 3 bases from V and 10 from J, leaving 12 bases between them. Germline V gene data show CDR1 as SQVTM and CDR2 as ANQGSEA. CDR3 length: 12 amino acids.

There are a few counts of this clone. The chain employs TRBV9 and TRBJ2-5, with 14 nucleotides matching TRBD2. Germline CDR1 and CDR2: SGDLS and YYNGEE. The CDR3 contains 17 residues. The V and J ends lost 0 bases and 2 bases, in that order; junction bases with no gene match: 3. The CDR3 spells CASSVGTSGGRQETQYF. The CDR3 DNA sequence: TGTGCCAGCAGCGTAGGGACTAGCGGGGGGAGGCAAGAGACCCAGTACTTC.

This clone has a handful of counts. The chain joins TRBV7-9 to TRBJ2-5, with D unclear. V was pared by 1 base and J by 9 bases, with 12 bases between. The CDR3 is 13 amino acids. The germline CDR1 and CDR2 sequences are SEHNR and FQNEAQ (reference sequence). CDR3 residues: CASSLGLSSAQYF. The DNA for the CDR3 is TGTGCCAGCAGCTTAGGCTTGAGTTCGGCCCAGTACTTC.

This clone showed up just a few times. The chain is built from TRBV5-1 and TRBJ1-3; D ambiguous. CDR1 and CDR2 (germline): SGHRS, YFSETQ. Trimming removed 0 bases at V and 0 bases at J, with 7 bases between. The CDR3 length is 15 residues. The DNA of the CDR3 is TGCGCCAGCAGCTTGGTCCCATTCTCTGGAAACACCATATATTTT. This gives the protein CASSLVPFSGNTIYF.

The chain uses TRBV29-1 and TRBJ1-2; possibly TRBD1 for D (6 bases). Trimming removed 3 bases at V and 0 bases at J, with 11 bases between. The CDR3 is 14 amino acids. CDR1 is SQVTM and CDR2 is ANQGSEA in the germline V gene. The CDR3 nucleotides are TGCAGCGTTGATGGAGGGGGAGCTAACTATGGCTACACCTTC. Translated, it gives CSVDGGGANYGYTF.

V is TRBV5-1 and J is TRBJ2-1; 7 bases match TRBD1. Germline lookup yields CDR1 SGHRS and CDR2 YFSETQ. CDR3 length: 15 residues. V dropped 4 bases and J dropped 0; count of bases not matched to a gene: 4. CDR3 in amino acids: CASSPSGGSYNEQFF. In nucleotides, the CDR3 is TGCGCCAGCAGCCCGTCAGGGGGCTCCTACAATGAGCAGTTCTTC.

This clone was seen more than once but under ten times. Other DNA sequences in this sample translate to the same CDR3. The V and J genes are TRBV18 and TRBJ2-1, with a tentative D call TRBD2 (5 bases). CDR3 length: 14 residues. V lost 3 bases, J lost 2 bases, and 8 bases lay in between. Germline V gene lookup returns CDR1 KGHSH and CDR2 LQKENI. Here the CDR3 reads CASSPGGPYNEQFF. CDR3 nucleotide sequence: TGTGCCAGCTCACCTGGCGGGCCCTACAATGAGCAGTTCTTC.

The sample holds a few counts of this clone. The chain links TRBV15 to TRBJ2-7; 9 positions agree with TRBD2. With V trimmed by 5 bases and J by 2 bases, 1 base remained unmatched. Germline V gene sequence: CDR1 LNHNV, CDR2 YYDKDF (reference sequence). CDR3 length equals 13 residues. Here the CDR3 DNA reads TGTGCCACCAGCCTAGCGGGGCCCTACGAGCAGTACTTC. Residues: CATSLAGPYEQYF.

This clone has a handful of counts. The CDR3: CASSVLGEAKNIQYF. In nucleotides, the CDR3 is TGTGCCAGCAGCGTACTAGGGGAAGCCAAAAACATTCAGTACTTC. The rearrangement uses TRBV9 and TRBJ2-4, with D tentatively TRBD1 (5 bases). The V and J ends lost 1 base and 0 bases respectively, with 8 bases between them. Per the germline V gene, CDR1 is SGDLS and CDR2 is YYNGEE. The CDR3 runs to 15 residues.

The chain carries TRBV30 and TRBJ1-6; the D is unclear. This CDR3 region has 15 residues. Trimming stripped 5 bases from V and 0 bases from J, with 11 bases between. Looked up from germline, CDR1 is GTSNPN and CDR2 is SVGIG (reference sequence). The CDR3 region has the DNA TGTGCCTGGTCGTGGCGAGGCTCCTATAATTCACCCCTCCACTTT. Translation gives CAWSWRGSYNSPLHF.

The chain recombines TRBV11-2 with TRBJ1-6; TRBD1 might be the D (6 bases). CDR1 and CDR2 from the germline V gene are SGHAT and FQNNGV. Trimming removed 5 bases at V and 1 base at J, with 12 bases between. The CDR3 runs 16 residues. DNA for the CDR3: TGTGCCAGCAGCCCCTTGGGGGCATCCTATAATTCACCCCTCCACTTT. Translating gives CASSPLGASYNSPLHF.

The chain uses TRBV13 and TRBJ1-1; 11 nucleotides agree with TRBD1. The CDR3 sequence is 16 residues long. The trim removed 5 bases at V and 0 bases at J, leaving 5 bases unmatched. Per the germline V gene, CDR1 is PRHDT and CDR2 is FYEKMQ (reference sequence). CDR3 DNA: TGTGCCAGCAGCCCTGGGACAGGGGGGCTGAACACTGAAGCTTTCTTT. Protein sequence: CASSPGTGGLNTEAFF.

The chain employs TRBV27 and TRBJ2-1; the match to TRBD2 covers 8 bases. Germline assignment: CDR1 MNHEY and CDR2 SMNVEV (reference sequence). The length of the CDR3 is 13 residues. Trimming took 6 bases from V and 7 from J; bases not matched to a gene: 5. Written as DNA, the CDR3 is TGTGCCAGCAGGCGGAGCGGGGGAAATGAGCAGTTCTTC. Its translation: CASRRSGGNEQFF.

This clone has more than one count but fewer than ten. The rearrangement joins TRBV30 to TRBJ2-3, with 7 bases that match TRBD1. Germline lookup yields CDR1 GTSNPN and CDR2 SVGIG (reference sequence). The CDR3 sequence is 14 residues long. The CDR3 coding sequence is TGTTCTAGCTTCTACAGGGGAAGAACAGATACGCAGTATTTT. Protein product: CSSFYRGRTDTQYF. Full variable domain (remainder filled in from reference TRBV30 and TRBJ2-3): SQTIHQWPATLVQPVGSPLSLECTVEGTSNPNLYWYRQAAGRGLQLLFYSVGIGQISSEVPQNLSASRPQDRQFILSSKKLLLSDSGFYLCSSFYRGRTDTQYFGPGTRLTVL.

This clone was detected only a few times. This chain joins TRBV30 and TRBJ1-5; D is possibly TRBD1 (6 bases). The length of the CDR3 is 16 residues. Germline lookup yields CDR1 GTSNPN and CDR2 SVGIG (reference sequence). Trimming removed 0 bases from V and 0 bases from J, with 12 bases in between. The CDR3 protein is CAWSVGGAYSNQPQHF. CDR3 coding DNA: TGTGCCTGGAGTGTCGGGGGGGCCTATAGCAATCAGCCCCAGCATTTT.

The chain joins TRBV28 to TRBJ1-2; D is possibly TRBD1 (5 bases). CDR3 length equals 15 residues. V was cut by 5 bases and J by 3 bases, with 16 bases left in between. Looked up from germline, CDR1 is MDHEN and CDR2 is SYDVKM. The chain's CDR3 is CASSPPPDTDYGYTF. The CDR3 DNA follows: TGTGCCAGCAGTCCGCCCCCGGACACAGACTATGGCTACACCTTC.

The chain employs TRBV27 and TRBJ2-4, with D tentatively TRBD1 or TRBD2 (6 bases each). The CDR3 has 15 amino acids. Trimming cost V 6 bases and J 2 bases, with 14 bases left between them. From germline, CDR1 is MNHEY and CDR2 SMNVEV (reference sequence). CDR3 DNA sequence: TGTGCCAGCAGCTCCGGGGGCGCCACCAAAAACATTCAGTACTTC. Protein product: CASSSGGATKNIQYF.

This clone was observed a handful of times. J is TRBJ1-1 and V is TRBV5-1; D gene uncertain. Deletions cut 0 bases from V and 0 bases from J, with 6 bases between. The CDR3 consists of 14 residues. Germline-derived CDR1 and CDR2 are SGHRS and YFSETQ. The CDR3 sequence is CASSLENMNTEAFF. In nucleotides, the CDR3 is TGCGCCAGCAGCTTGGAGAACATGAACACTGAAGCTTTCTTT.

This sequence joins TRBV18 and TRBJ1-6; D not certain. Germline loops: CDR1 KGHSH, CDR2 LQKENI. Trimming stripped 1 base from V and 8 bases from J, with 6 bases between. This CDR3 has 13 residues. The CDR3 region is CASSPRDDSPLHF. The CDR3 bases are TGTGCCAGCTCACCACGTGATGATTCACCCCTCCACTTT.

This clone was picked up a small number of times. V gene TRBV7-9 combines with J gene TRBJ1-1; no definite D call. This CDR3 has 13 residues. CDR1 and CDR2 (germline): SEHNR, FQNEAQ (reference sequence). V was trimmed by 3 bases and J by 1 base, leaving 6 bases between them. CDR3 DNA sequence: TGTGCCAGCAGCTTGCACGGGAACACTGAAGCTTTCTTT. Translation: CASSLHGNTEAFF.

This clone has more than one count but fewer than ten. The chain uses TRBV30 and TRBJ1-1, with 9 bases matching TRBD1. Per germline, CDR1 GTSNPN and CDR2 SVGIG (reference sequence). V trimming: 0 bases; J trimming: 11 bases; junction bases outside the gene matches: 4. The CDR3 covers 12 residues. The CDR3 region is CAWSVGTGMAFF. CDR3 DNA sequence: TGTGCCTGGAGTGTAGGGACAGGGATGGCTTTCTTT.

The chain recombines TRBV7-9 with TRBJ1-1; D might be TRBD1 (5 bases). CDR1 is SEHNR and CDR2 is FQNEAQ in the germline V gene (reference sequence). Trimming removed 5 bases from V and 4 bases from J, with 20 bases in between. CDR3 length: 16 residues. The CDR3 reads CASSPQLLQEGTEAFF. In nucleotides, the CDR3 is TGTGCCAGCAGCCCCCAACTATTACAGGAGGGCACTGAAGCTTTCTTT.

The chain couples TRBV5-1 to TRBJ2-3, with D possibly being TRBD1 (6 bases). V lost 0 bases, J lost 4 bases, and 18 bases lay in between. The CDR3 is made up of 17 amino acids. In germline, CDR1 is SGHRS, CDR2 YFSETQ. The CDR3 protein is CASSLVGQSLGPDTQYF. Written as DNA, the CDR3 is TGCGCCAGCAGCTTGGTTGGACAGTCTCTAGGGCCAGATACGCAGTATTTT.

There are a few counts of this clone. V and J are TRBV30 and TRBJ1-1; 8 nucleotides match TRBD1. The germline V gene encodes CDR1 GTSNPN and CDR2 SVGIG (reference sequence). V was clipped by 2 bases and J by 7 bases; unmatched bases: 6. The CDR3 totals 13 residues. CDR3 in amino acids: CAWSRQGAGEAFF. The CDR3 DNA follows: TGTGCCTGGAGTAGGCAGGGGGCTGGTGAAGCTTTCTTT.

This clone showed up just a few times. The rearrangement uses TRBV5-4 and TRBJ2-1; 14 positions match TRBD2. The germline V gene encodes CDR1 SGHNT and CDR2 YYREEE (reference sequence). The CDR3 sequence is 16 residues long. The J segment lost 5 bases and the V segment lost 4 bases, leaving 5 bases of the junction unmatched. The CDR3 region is CASSRGTSGGDNEQFF. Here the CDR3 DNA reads TGTGCCAGCAGCCGCGGGACTAGCGGGGGAGACAATGAGCAGTTCTTC.

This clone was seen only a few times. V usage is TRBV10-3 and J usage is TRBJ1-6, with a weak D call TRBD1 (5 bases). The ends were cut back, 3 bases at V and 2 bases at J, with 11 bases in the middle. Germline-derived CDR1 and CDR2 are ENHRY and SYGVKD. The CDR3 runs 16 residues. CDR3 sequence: CAISDRVEAYNSPLHF. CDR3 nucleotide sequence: TGTGCCATCAGTGACAGGGTAGAGGCCTATAATTCACCCCTCCACTTT.